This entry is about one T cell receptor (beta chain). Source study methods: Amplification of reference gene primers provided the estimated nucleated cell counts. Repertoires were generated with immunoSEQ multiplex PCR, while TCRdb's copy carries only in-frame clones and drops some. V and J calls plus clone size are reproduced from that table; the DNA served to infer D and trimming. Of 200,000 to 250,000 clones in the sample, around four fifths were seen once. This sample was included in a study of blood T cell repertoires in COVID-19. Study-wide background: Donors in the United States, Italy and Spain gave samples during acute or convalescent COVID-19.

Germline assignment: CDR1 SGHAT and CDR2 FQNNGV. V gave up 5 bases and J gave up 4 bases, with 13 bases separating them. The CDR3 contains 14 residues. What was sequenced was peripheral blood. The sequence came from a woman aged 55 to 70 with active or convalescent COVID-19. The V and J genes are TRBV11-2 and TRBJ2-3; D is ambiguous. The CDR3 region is CASSPPPPADTQYF. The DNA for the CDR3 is TGTGCCAGCAGCCCGCCCCCACCGGCAGATACGCAGTATTTT. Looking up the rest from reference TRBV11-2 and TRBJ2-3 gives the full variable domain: EAGVAQSPRYKIIEKRQSVAFWCNPISGHATLYWYQQILGQGPKLLIQFQNNGVVDDSQLPKDRFSAERLKGVDSTLKIQPAKLEDSAVYLCASSPPPPADTQYFGPGTRLTVL.